This T cell receptor beta chain was obtained from a study of OX40 agonist ivuxolimab in advanced cancers. Remarks on this clone: No antigen is known for it.

Study findings and constraints: On average, a greater number of expanded clones characterised CD8+ T cells relative to CD4+.

Trimming stripped 0 bases from V and 7 bases from J, with 22 bases between. The germline V gene has CDR1 LGHNT and CDR2 FRNRAP. This CDR3 has 18 amino acids. Only in-frame clones appear in the TCRdb table, and some are missing; sequencing was by immunoSEQ multiplex PCR. Of tens of thousands of clones in the sample, roughly 90% are singletons; the top ten hold about 5%. This TCR came from an adult with an advanced solid tumor such as melanoma, head and neck, liver or kidney cancer. The sample was CD4+ or CD8+ T cells sorted from blood, taken in a trial of the OX40 agonist ivuxolimab. The J gene is TRBJ1-5, the V gene TRBV12-5, with D possibly being TRBD1 (6 bases). The DNA for the CDR3 is TGTGCTAGTGGTTTGGTACTAGAAGCCGGGGGCTCGAGGCAGCCCCAGCATTTT. It encodes CASGLVLEAGGSRQPQHF.